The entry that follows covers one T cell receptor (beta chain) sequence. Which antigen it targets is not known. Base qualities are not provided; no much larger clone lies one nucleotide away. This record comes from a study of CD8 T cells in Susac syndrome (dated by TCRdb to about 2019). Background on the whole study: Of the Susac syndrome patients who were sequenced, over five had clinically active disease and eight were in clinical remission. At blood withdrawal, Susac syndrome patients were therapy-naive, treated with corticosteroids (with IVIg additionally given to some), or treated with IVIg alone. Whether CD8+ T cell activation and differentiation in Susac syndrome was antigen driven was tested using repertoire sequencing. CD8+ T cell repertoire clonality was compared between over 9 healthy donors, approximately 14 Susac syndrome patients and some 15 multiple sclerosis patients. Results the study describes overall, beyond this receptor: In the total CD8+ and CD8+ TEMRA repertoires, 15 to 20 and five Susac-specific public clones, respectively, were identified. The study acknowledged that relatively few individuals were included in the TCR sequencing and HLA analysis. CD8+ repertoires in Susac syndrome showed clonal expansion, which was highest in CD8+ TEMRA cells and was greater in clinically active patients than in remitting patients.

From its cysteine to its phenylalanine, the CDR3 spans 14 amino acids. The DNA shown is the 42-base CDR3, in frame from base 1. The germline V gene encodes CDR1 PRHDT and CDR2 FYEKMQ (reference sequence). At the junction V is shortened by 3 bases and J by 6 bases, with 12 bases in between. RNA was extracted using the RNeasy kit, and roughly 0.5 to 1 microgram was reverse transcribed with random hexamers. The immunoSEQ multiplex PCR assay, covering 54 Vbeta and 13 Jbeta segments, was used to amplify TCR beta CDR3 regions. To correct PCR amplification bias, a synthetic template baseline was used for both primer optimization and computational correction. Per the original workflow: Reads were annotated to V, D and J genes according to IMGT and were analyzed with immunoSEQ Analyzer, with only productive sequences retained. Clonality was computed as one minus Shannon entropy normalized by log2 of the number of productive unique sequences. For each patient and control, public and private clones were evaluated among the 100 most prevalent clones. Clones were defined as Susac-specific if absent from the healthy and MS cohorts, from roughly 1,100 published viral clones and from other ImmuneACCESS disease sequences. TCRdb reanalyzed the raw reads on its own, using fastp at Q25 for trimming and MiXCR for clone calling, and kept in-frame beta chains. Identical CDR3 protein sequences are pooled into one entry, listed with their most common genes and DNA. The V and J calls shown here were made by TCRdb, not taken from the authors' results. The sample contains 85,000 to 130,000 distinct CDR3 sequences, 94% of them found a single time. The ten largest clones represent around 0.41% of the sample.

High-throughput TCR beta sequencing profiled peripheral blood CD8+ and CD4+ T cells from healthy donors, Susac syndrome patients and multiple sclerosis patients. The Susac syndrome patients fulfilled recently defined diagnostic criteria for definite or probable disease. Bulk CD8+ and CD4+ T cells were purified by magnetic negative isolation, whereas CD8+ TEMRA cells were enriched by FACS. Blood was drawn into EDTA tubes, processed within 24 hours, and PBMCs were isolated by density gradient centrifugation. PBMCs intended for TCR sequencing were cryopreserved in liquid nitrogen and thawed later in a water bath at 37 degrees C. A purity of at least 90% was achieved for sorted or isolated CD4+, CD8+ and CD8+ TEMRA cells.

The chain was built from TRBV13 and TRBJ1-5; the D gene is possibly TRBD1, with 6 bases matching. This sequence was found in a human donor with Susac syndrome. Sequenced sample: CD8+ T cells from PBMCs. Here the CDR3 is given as CASSLGGAGQPQHF. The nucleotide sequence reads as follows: TGTGCCAGCAGCTTGGGGGGCGCCGGTCAGCCCCAGCATTTT.